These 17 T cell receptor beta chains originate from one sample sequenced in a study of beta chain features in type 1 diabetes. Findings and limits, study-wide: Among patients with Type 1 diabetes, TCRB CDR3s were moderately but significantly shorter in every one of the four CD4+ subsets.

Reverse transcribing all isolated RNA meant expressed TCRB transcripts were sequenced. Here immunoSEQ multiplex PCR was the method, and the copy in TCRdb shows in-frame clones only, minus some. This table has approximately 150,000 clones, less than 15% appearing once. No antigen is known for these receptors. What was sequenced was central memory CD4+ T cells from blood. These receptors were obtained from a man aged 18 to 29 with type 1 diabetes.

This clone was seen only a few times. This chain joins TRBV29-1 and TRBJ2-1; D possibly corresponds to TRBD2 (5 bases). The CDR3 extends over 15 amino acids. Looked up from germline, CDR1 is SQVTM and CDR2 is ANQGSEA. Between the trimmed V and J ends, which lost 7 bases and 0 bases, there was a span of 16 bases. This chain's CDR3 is CSAPGWGGSYNEQFF. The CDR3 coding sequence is TGCAGCGCCCCGGGGTGGGGTGGCTCCTACAATGAGCAGTTCTTC.

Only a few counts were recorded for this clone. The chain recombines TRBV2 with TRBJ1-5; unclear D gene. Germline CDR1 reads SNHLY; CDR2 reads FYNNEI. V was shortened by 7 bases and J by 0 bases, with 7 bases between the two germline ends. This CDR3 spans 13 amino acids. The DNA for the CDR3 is TGTGCCAGCACCGGGAATAGCAATCAGCCCCAGCATTTT. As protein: CASTGNSNQPQHF.

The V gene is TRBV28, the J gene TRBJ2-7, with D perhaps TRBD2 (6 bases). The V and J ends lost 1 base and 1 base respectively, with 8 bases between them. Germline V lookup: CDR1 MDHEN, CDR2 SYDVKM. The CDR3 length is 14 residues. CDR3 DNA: TGTGCCAGCAGTTTATTGGACTATTCCTACGAGCAGTACTTC. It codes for CASSLLDYSYEQYF.

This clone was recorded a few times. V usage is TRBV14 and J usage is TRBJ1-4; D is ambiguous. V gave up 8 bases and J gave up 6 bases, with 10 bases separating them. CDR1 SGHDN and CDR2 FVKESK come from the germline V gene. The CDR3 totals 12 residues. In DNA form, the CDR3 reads TGTGCCAGCTGTAGAGATTATGAAAAACTGTTTTTT. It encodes CASCRDYEKLFF. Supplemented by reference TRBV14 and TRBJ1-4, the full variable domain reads EAGVTQFPSHSVIEKGQTVTLRCDPISGHDNLYWYRRVMGKEIKFLLHFVKESKQDESGMPNNRFLAERTGGTYSTLKVQPAELEDSGVYFCASCRDYEKLFFGSGTQLSVL.

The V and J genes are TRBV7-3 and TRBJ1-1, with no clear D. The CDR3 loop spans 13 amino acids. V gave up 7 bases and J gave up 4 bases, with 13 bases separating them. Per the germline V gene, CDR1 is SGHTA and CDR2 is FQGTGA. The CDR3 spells CASKGQEGTEAFF. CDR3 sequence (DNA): TGTGCCAGCAAAGGGCAGGAGGGCACTGAAGCTTTCTTT.

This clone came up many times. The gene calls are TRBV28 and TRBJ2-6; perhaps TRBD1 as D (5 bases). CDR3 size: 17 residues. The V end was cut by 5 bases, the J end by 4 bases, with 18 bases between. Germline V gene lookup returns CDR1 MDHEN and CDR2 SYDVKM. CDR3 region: CASSILPGNQGANVLTF. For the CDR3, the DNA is TGTGCCAGCAGTATCCTCCCAGGGAATCAAGGGGCCAACGTCCTGACTTTC.

The CDR3 DNA follows: TGTGCCAGCACCCAGACTAGAGGGTATACGCAGTATTTT. Amino acid sequence: CASTQTRGYTQYF. The rearrangement links TRBV6-1 to TRBJ2-3; D is possibly TRBD2 (6 bases). This CDR3 contains 13 residues. V was shortened by 7 bases and J by 7 bases, with 15 bases between the two germline ends. Germline lookup yields CDR1 MNHNS and CDR2 SASEGT.

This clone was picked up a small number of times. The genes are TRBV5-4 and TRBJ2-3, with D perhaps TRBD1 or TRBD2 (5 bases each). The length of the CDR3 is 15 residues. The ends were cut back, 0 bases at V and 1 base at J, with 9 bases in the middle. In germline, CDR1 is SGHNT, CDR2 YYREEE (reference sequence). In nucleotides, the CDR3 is TGTGCCAGCAGCTTGGAAAGGGGAGGCACAGATACGCAGTATTTT. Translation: CASSLERGGTDTQYF.

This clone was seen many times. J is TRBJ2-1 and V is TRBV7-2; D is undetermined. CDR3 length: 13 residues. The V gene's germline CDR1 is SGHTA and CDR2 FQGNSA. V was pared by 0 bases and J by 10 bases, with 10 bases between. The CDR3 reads CASSLARLTEQFF. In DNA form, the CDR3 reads TGTGCCAGCAGCTTAGCGAGGTTAACGGAGCAGTTCTTC.

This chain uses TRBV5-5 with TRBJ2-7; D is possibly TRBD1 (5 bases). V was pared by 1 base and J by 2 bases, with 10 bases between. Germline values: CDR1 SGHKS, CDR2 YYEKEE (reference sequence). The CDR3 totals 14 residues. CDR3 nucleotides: TGTGCCAGCAGCTTGACGGCAGGGACCTACGAGCAGTACTTC. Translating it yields CASSLTAGTYEQYF.

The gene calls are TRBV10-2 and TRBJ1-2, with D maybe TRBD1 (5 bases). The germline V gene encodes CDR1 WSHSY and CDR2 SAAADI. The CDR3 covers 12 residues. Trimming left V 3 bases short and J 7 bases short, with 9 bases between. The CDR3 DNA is TGCGCCAGCAGTGACGGGGGGAGTGGCTACACCTTC. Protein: CASSDGGSGYTF.

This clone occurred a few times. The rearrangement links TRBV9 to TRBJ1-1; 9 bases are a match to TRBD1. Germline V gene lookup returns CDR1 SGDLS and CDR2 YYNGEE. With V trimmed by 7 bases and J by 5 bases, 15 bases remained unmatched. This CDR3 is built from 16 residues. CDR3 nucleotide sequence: TGTGCCAGCCGAAGGGGACAGGGTGGGGAGGGGACTGAAGCTTTCTTT. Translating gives CASRRGQGGEGTEAFF.

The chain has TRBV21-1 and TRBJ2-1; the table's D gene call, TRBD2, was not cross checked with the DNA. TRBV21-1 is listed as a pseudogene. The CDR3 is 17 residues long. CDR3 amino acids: CASSKPPRGAGLDEQFF. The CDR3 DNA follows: TGTGCCAGCAGCAAACCTCCCCGGGGGGCGGGGCTTGATGAGCAGTTCTTC.

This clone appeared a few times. The CDR3 nucleotides read TGTGCCAGCAGTTACACTGACAGGCCGCCTTCACCCCTCCACTTT. Protein: CASSYTDRPPSPLHF. This rearrangement joins TRBV6-6 to TRBJ1-6, with a possible D match to TRBD1 (6 bases). The CDR3 loop spans 15 amino acids. V lost 2 bases, J lost 9 bases, and 14 bases lay in between. Germline-derived CDR1 and CDR2 are MNHNY and SVGAGI (reference sequence).

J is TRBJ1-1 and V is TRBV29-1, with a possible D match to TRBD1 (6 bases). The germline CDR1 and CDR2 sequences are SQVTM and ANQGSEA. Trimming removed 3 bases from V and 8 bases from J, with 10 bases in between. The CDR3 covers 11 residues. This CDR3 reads CSVEMTGEAFF. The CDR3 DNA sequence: TGCAGCGTTGAGATGACAGGCGAAGCTTTCTTT.

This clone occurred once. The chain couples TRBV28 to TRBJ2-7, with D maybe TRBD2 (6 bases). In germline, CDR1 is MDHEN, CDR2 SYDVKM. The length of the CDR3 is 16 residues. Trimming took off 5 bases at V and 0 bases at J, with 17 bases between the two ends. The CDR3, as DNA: TGTGCCAGCAGTCAAGCAGATGGACTACCCTCCTACGAGCAGTACTTC. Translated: CASSQADGLPSYEQYF.

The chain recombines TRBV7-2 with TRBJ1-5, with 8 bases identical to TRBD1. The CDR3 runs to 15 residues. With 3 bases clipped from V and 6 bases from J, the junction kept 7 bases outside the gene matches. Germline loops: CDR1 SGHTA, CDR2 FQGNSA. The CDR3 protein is CASSFGGQGGQPQHF. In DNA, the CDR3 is TGTGCCAGCAGCTTCGGCGGACAGGGAGGTCAGCCCCAGCATTTT.